There are a few counts of the clone carrying this TCR beta chain. Its target is not known. The data derive from a study of cytomegalovirus exposure and HLA in healthy donors. Primers for the PCR totalled 60 Vbeta and 13 Jbeta. Data came from immunoSEQ multiplex PCR; TCRdb stores just in-frame clones and leaves some out. The sample contains fewer than 200,000 clones, about 75% of which appear only once. From germline, CDR1 is SGDLS and CDR2 YYNGEE. The CDR3 totals 15 residues. V was shortened by 0 bases and J by 7 bases, with 14 bases between the two germline ends. The donors gave bone marrow, and they were healthy. Study-level results: In vitro confirmation showed a few CMV-associated chains to be CMV antigen specific. Some TCR beta chains (around 160 of them) were listed as cytomegalovirus-associated.

The receptor was isolated from a female donor in good health and CMV-seronegative. The V and J genes are TRBV9 and TRBJ2-1; D is undetermined. Sample: PBMCs. CDR3 sequence: CASSVGLSSWNEQFF. Written as DNA, the CDR3 is TGTGCCAGCAGCGTAGGACTGTCTTCGTGGAATGAGCAGTTCTTC. The entire variable domain, with the rest obtained from reference TRBV9 and TRBJ2-1, is as follows: DSGVTQTPKHLITATGQRVTLRCSPRSGDLSVYWYQQSLDQGLQFLIQYYNGEERAKGNILERFSAQQFPDLHSELNLSSLELGDSALYFCASSVGLSSWNEQFFGPGTRLTVL.